A single sample gave rise to the 7 T cell receptor beta chains below, sequenced in a study of PD-L1 blockade in urothelial cancer. TCRdb's copy holds only in-frame clones and misses some; the assay was immunoSEQ multiplex PCR. The sample shows fewer than 75,000 clones, less than 90% of them seen only once. The sample here was PBMCs, taken around atezolizumab (anti-PD-L1) treatment. These TCRs come from a man aged 65-85 years with urothelial cancer.

The chain has TRBV7-3 and TRBJ2-5; D might be TRBD2 (5 bases). The germline V gene has CDR1 SGHTA and CDR2 FQGTGA. The CDR3 runs to 13 residues. V lost 3 bases to trimming and J lost 7 bases, with 12 bases between them. The DNA for the CDR3 is TGTGCCAGCAGCTTTGGCAAAGAGGGGACCCAGTACTTC. Translation: CASSFGKEGTQYF.

The chain couples TRBV4-2 to TRBJ1-3; weak D call: TRBD1 (6 bases). The germline V gene has CDR1 LGHNA and CDR2 YNFKEQ. Trimming removed 3 bases at V and 2 bases at J, with 17 bases between. This CDR3 region has 17 residues. CDR3 region: CASSQAQGGETGNTIYF. Written as DNA, the CDR3 is TGTGCCAGCAGCCAGGCCCAAGGGGGAGAAACTGGAAACACCATATATTTT.

This clone was recorded once. The V gene is TRBV12-5, the J gene TRBJ2-3; tentatively, D is TRBD1 (5 bases). V lost 6 bases to trimming and J lost 4 bases, with 17 bases between them. The CDR3 has 15 residues. Germline lookup yields CDR1 LGHNT and CDR2 FRNRAP. The CDR3: CASGFGTSRADTQYF. CDR3 DNA: TGTGCTAGTGGATTTGGTACTTCCAGGGCAGATACGCAGTATTTT.

The chain uses TRBV7-3 and TRBJ2-2; 7 bases are a match to TRBD1. The junction had 3 bases not matched to a gene; V was cut back by 2 bases and J by 6 bases. CDR1 and CDR2 from the germline V gene are SGHTA and FQGTGA. This CDR3 region has 14 residues. The CDR3 region is CASSLYQGAGELFF. The CDR3 DNA is TGTGCCAGCAGCTTATACCAGGGGGCCGGGGAGCTGTTTTTT.

The rearrangement links TRBV4-1 to TRBJ2-3, with TRBD2 as a possible D gene (6 bases). Trimming removed 6 bases from V and 0 bases from J, with 10 bases in between. Germline V gives CDR1 MGHRA, CDR2 YSYEKL. The CDR3 has 14 residues. The CDR3 bases are TGCGCCAGCAGTCCGAGCGGGAGCACAGATACGCAGTATTTT. Its protein product is CASSPSGSTDTQYF.

The J gene is TRBJ1-1, the V gene TRBV9; 8 bases line up with TRBD1. Germline CDR1 is SGDLS and CDR2 is YYNGEE. The CDR3 sequence is 15 residues long. V trimming: 3 bases; J trimming: 5 bases; junction bases outside the gene matches: 9. The CDR3 reads CASSARRQGLTEAFF. CDR3 bases: TGTGCCAGCAGCGCCCGACGACAGGGGTTGACTGAAGCTTTCTTT.

The chain uses TRBV9 and TRBJ2-7, with 11 nucleotides matching TRBD2. CDR1 and CDR2 from the germline V gene are SGDLS and YYNGEE. This CDR3 is 14 amino acids long. The junction had 3 bases not matched to a gene; V was cut back by 4 bases and J by 3 bases. The CDR3 sequence is CASSSTSGGYEQYF. The CDR3 DNA follows: TGTGCCAGCAGCTCCACTAGCGGGGGCTACGAGCAGTACTTC.